This entry lists 11 T cell receptor beta chains sequenced from one sample in a study of cytomegalovirus exposure and HLA in healthy donors. A multiplex PCR was run with 60 Vbeta primers and 13 Jbeta primers. Measured with immunoSEQ multiplex PCR; TCRdb has only the in-frame clones, and not every one. The table shows around 200,000 clones, with about 74% occurring only once. The sequenced sample consisted of PBMCs. Receptors were obtained from a man between 40 and 49 years old in good health and CMV-seronegative.

V usage is TRBV19 and J usage is TRBJ2-7; tentative D call: TRBD2 (6 bases). Per the germline V gene, CDR1 is LNHDA and CDR2 is SQIVND (reference sequence). The CDR3 totals 17 residues. The V end lost 1 base, the J end lost 1 base, and 17 bases lay between the germline ends. The CDR3 DNA sequence: TGTGCCAGTAGTATAGCGGCTAGCGAGACAATGTCCTACGAGCAGTACTTC. Encoded protein: CASSIAASETMSYEQYF.

The rearrangement links TRBV7-9 to TRBJ2-6, with a weak D call TRBD2 (6 bases). This CDR3 spans 17 amino acids. V gave up 1 base and J gave up 0 bases, with 10 bases separating them. CDR1 SEHNR and CDR2 FQNEAQ come from the germline V gene (reference sequence). The CDR3 DNA follows: TGTGCCAGCAGCTTAGGGGGGGTTGGCTCTGGGGCCAACGTCCTGACTTTC. Translating it yields CASSLGGVGSGANVLTF.

This sequence joins TRBV2 and TRBJ2-2, with TRBD2 matching over 14 bases. This CDR3 has 16 amino acids. The V segment lost 5 bases and the J segment 3 bases; nucleotides outside the gene matches: 2. Germline CDR1 reads SNHLY; CDR2 reads FYNNEI. The CDR3 is CASSPGLAGDTGELFF. DNA of the CDR3: TGTGCCAGCAGTCCGGGACTAGCGGGGGACACCGGGGAGCTGTTTTTT. The whole variable domain, filled in from reference TRBV2 and TRBJ2-2, reads EPEVTQTPSHQVTQMGQEVILRCVPISNHLYFYWYRQILGQKVEFLVSFYNNEISEKSEIFDDQFSVERPDGSNFTLKIRSTKLEDSAMYFCASSPGLAGDTGELFFGEGSRLTVL.

The count of this clone is one. The V call is TRBV13, the J call TRBJ2-7; D not resolved. CDR1 and CDR2 from the germline V gene are PRHDT and FYEKMQ (reference sequence). With 2 bases removed from V and 4 bases from J, the gap between germline ends came to 6 bases. CDR3 length: 12 amino acids. The CDR3 reads CASSLREYEQYF. CDR3 in DNA: TGTGCCAGCAGCTTACGCGAGTACGAGCAGTACTTC.

This chain uses TRBV4-3 with TRBJ2-7; D might be TRBD1 (6 bases). V gave up 2 bases and J gave up 3 bases, with 14 bases separating them. This CDR3 comprises 15 residues. Germline V gene lookup returns CDR1 LGHNA and CDR2 YSLEER. CDR3 DNA: TGCGCCAGCAGCCAACTCAGGGGTGTTGGCTACGAGCAGTACTTC. Translated, it gives CASSQLRGVGYEQYF.

This clone was observed a handful of times. The chain carries TRBV30 and TRBJ2-2; D is undetermined. V dropped 3 bases and J dropped 6 bases, with 14 bases sitting between them. The CDR3 totals 14 residues. CDR1 is GTSNPN and CDR2 is SVGIG in the germline V gene (reference sequence). CDR3: CAWRADGFAGELFF. The CDR3 DNA is TGTGCCTGGAGGGCAGATGGTTTCGCCGGGGAGCTGTTTTTT.

This chain connects TRBV4-1 to TRBJ1-1; D not resolved. CDR1 MGHRA and CDR2 YSYEKL come from the germline V gene. V was clipped by 3 bases and J by 4 bases, with 9 bases between them. The length of the CDR3 is 13 residues. The CDR3 DNA reads as TGCGCCAGCAGCCAGGCCCTTTCCACTGAAGCTTTCTTT. Protein sequence: CASSQALSTEAFF.

The V gene is TRBV6-6, the J gene TRBJ1-1, with D unclear. Trimming took off 2 bases at V and 3 bases at J, with 7 bases between the two ends. The germline gives CDR1 MNHNY, CDR2 SVGAGI (reference sequence). This CDR3 spans 13 amino acids. In DNA form, the CDR3 reads TGTGCCAGCAGTTACGTAGTCTACACTGAAGCTTTCTTT. As protein: CASSYVVYTEAFF.

V is TRBV9 and J is TRBJ1-6; D is perhaps TRBD1 (6 bases). The V and J ends lost 0 bases and 10 bases respectively, with 11 bases between them. Per the germline V gene, CDR1 is SGDLS and CDR2 is YYNGEE. The CDR3 contains 14 residues. This CDR3 reads CASSVESGDSPLHF. The DNA for the CDR3 is TGTGCCAGCAGCGTAGAATCAGGGGACTCACCCCTCCACTTT.

This clone was counted a single time. This chain connects TRBV7-2 to TRBJ2-5, with D perhaps matching TRBD2 (5 bases). Germline V gene lookup returns CDR1 SGHTA and CDR2 FQGNSA. V lost 6 bases and J lost 3, with 11 bases in between. This CDR3 is 13 amino acids long. CDR3 nucleotides: TGTGCCAGCAGGCGGACTGCTAAAGAGACCCAGTACTTC. Its protein is CASRRTAKETQYF.

The J gene is TRBJ2-7, the V gene TRBV7-2; tentatively, D is TRBD2 (6 bases). The CDR3 consists of 13 residues. Germline V lookup: CDR1 SGHTA, CDR2 FQGNSA. Trimming took 4 bases from V and 6 from J, leaving 13 bases between them. The CDR3 reads CASSSGTLGEQYF. Here the CDR3 DNA reads TGTGCCAGCAGCTCCGGGACTCTTGGCGAGCAGTACTTC.